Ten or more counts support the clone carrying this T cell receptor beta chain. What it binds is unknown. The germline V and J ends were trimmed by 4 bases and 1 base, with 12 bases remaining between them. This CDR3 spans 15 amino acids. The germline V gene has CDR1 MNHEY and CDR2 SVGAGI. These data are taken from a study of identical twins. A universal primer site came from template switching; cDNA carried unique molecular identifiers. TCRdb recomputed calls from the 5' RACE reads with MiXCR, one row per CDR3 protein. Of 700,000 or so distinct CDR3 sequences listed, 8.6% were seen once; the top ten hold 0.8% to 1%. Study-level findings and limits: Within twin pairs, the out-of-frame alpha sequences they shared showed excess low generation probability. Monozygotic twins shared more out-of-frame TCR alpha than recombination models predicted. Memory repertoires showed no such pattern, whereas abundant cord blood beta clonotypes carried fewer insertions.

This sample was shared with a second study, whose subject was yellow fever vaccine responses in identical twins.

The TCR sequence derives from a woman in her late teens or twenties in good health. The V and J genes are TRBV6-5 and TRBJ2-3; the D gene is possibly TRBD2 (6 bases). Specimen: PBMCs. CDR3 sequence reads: CASSSAGIRTDTQYF. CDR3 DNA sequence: TGTGCCAGCAGTTCCGCGGGGATTCGCACAGATACGCAGTATTTT.